This TCR beta chain is drawn from a study of monozygotic twins with cystic fibrosis. Generated by immunoSEQ multiplex PCR, the TCRdb table keeps only in-frame clones and is missing some. The data contain over 30,000 clones, under 70% of them singletons. Details on this clone: No antigen is known for it.

Regarding the study as a whole: Monozygotic CF twin pairs shared significantly more nucleotide-identical clonotypes than unrelated CF individuals did. Co-twins had the most similar V usage for 13 of 16 pairs, J for 8.

Trimming left V 0 bases short and J 2 bases short, with 10 bases between. The CDR3 sequence is 15 residues long. CDR1 is KGHSH and CDR2 is LQKENI in the germline V gene. The TCR originated in a girl aged 5-17 years with cystic fibrosis. The sequencing input was blood. The chain employs TRBV18 and TRBJ1-1; D unclear. The CDR3 reads CASSPPSRSNTEAFF. For the CDR3, the DNA is TGTGCCAGCTCACCACCGTCGAGGAGTAACACTGAAGCTTTCTTT.